These 26 T cell receptor beta chains were all obtained from the same sample, sequenced in a study of T cell responses to AZD1222 COVID-19 vaccine. Produced via immunoSEQ multiplex PCR; TCRdb's table is partial and in-frame only. The data show 95,000 to 130,000 clones, with approximately 85% seen just once and under 4.5% held by the top ten. The sequences come from peripheral blood, collected on day 0 of MenACWY control vaccination. The receptors come from an adult in good health.

The J gene is TRBJ1-2, the V gene TRBV1. TRBV1 is flagged as a pseudogene. The CDR3 has 14 residues. The CDR3 is CTSSQDRVNYGYTF. The CDR3 DNA reads TGCACCAGCAGCCAAGATCGGGTTAACTATGGCTACACCTTC.

This clone has only a few counts. The same CDR3 also results from other DNA sequences found in this sample. The V call is TRBV5-6, the J call TRBJ1-5, with a weak D call TRBD1 (6 bases). The V gene lost 5 bases and the J gene lost 3 bases, with 12 bases spanning the gap. CDR3 length: 14 residues. CDR1 and CDR2 (germline): SGHDT, YYEEEE. The CDR3 sequence is CASSLGQLNQPQHF. CDR3 DNA: TGTGCCAGCAGTTTAGGACAGCTCAATCAGCCCCAGCATTTT.

The chain couples TRBV2 to TRBJ2-5; 8 nucleotides align to TRBD2. The CDR3 is 13 residues long. Germline CDR1 is SNHLY and CDR2 is FYNNEI. V gave up 8 bases and J gave up 4 bases; unmatched junction bases: 6. CDR3 amino acids: CASGGTRGETQYF. The CDR3 DNA reads as TGTGCCAGCGGCGGGACTAGAGGAGAGACCCAGTACTTC.

The CDR3 is CASSRPDNEQFF. CDR3 nucleotide sequence: TGTGCCAGCAGCCGGCCGGACAATGAGCAGTTCTTC. The rearrangement uses TRBV11-3 and TRBJ2-1, with D uncertain. Germline assignment: CDR1 SGHNT and CDR2 YENEEA. This CDR3 has 12 residues. Trimming left V 5 bases short and J 5 bases short, with 7 bases between.

The chain uses TRBV3-1 (or the pseudogene TRBV3-2) and TRBJ2-7; D remains ambiguous. This CDR3 is 15 amino acids long. Per germline, CDR1 LGHDT and CDR2 YNNKEL (reference sequence). Trimming stripped 0 bases from V and 4 bases from J, with 13 bases between. The CDR3 DNA sequence: TGTGCCAGCAGCCAAGATCCGGGCAGCCGATACGAGCAGTACTTC. Translation gives CASSQDPGSRYEQYF.

The chain recombines TRBV24-1 with TRBJ1-1, with D unclear. Trimming pared 5 bases from V and 0 bases from J, leaving 6 bases between. This CDR3 contains 13 residues. Germline CDR1 KGHDR, CDR2 SFDVKD. The CDR3 here is CATSARVNTEAFF. DNA of the CDR3: TGTGCCACCAGTGCCCGAGTGAACACTGAAGCTTTCTTT.

The chain links TRBV2 to TRBJ1-2; D call uncertain. The ends were cut back, 5 bases at V and 2 bases at J, with 12 bases in the middle. Germline V gene lookup returns CDR1 SNHLY and CDR2 FYNNEI. The CDR3 contains 14 residues. The DNA for the CDR3 is TGTGCCAGCAGTCAAGTGGTGAGGAACTATGGCTACACCTTC. Its translation: CASSQVVRNYGYTF.

V and J are TRBV5-6 and TRBJ1-1, with D hard to call. The germline gives CDR1 SGHDT, CDR2 YYEEEE. V shed 0 bases and J shed 0 bases, with 12 bases lying between them. The CDR3 has 16 amino acids. CDR3 sequence: CASSLVGRVMNTEAFF. The CDR3 bases are TGTGCCAGCAGCTTGGTGGGCAGAGTCATGAACACTGAAGCTTTCTTT.

The chain joins TRBV2 to TRBJ2-5; D remains unclear. CDR3 length equals 14 residues. Germline CDR1 is SNHLY and CDR2 is FYNNEI. Between the trimmed V and J ends, which lost 3 bases and 7 bases, there was a span of 15 bases. CDR3 sequence (DNA): TGTGCCAGCAGTGAGGTGGATAGTTTCGGGACCCAGTACTTC. Its translation: CASSEVDSFGTQYF.

This sequence joins TRBV18 and TRBJ1-5; a possible D gene is TRBD1 (6 bases). Trimming took 6 bases from V and 5 from J, leaving 11 bases between them. Germline CDR1 reads KGHSH; CDR2 reads LQKENI. The CDR3 runs to 13 residues. CDR3 loop: CASSRDTYQPQHF. For the CDR3, the DNA is TGTGCCAGCTCTCGGGACACTTATCAGCCCCAGCATTTT.

The J gene is TRBJ1-2, the V gene TRBV27; 9 bases line up with TRBD1. V dropped 9 bases and J dropped 9; count of bases not matched to a gene: 11. Germline values: CDR1 MNHEY, CDR2 SMNVEV (reference sequence). This CDR3 spans 13 amino acids. This chain's CDR3 is CASGTGKGNSYTF. The CDR3, as DNA: TGTGCCAGTGGGACAGGGAAGGGGAATAGCTACACCTTC.

V usage is TRBV11-2 and J usage is TRBJ1-1; no firm D call. The germline gives CDR1 SGHAT, CDR2 FQNNGV. V gave up 2 bases and J gave up 4 bases, with 8 bases separating them. This CDR3 has 13 residues. This CDR3 reads CASSLFRGTEAFF. The CDR3 bases are TGTGCCAGCAGCTTATTTAGAGGCACTGAAGCTTTCTTT.

This chain connects TRBV29-1 to TRBJ1-2; the D is unclear. Germline assignment: CDR1 SQVTM and CDR2 ANQGSEA. The V end was cut by 1 base, the J end by 1 base, with 22 bases between. The CDR3 has 18 residues. The CDR3 here is CSVEVYDLPGPLNYGYTF. CDR3 in DNA: TGCAGCGTTGAAGTCTATGACCTACCGGGCCCACTTAACTATGGCTACACCTTC.

This chain links TRBV2 with TRBJ1-2; D ambiguous. Germline assignment: CDR1 SNHLY and CDR2 FYNNEI. The CDR3 contains 14 residues. V was pared by 3 bases and J by 1 base, with 9 bases between. The CDR3, as DNA: TGTGCCAGCAGTGACGAGGCTTTTAACTATGGCTACACCTTC. Protein product: CASSDEAFNYGYTF.

The chain has TRBV12-3 or TRBV12-4 and TRBJ1-5, with D uncertain. V lost 5 bases, J lost 3 bases, and 8 bases lay in between. The CDR3 has 13 residues. CDR3 protein: CASSPQINQPQHF. DNA for the CDR3: TGTGCCAGCAGTCCGCAGATCAATCAGCCCCAGCATTTT.

This sequence joins TRBV7-2 and TRBJ2-3, with 8 bases that match TRBD1. The germline V gene has CDR1 SGHTA and CDR2 FQGNSA. The CDR3 is 16 residues long. With 1 base clipped from V and 2 bases from J, the junction kept 5 bases outside the gene matches. The CDR3 spells CASSLGTGPSTDTQYF. The CDR3 nucleotides read TGTGCCAGCAGCTTAGGGACAGGGCCCTCCACAGATACGCAGTATTTT.

The chain combines TRBV7-2 with TRBJ2-5; maybe TRBD2 (6 bases). The V and J ends lost 0 bases and 5 bases respectively, with 10 bases between them. CDR1 and CDR2 from the germline V gene are SGHTA and FQGNSA. This CDR3 contains 14 residues. CDR3 sequence reads: CASSLALRGETQYF. CDR3 sequence (DNA): TGTGCCAGCAGCTTAGCGCTCCGGGGGGAGACCCAGTACTTC.

This clone was picked up a small number of times. The gene calls are TRBV12-3 or TRBV12-4 and TRBJ1-2; weak D call: TRBD1 (6 bases). Trimming stripped 3 bases from V and 3 bases from J, with 8 bases between. The CDR3 loop spans 13 amino acids. The CDR3 protein is CASSFGGDYGYTF. The CDR3 DNA is TGTGCCAGCAGTTTCGGGGGCGACTATGGCTACACCTTC.

V and J are TRBV18 and TRBJ1-2; D is unclear. Germline V lookup: CDR1 KGHSH, CDR2 LQKENI. V lost 1 base and J lost 3, with 12 bases in between. This CDR3 has 15 amino acids. CDR3 DNA: TGTGCCAGCTCACCACTTCCCACCGGGGACTATGGCTACACCTTC. It codes for CASSPLPTGDYGYTF.

Of note for this clone: At one end, the junction sequence differs from germline, possibly due to a read error. The rearrangement uses TRBV4-1 and TRBJ2-7; TRBD1 is a possible D gene (7 bases). The length of the CDR3 is 10 residues. The germline gives CDR1 MGHRA, CDR2 YSYEKL. As DNA, the CDR3 is TGCGCCAGCAGCCAGGGGGGACAGCCCTTC. This gives the protein CASSQGGQPF.

The genes are TRBV25-1 and TRBJ2-7, with D possibly being TRBD1 (5 bases). The CDR3 sequence is 14 residues long. CDR1 and CDR2 from the germline V gene are MGHDK and SYGVNS. The ends were cut back, 3 bases at V and 5 bases at J, with 14 bases in the middle. The CDR3 spells CASSDWAGFHEQYF. DNA for the CDR3: TGTGCCAGCAGTGATTGGGCAGGGTTCCACGAGCAGTACTTC.

This clone was recorded only once. V gene TRBV7-6 combines with J gene TRBJ2-7; D not certain. The J call may be faulty, since TRBJ2-5 better matches the DNA end. Looked up from germline, CDR1 is SGHVS and CDR2 is FNYEAQ. The CDR3 is 17 amino acids. CDR3: CASSPTIRPQARETQYF. CDR3 bases: TGTGCCAGCAGCCCCACGATCAGACCCCAGGCGCGAGAGACCCAGTACTTC.

The chain couples TRBV4-2 to TRBJ1-3; D gene ambiguous. The germline V gene has CDR1 LGHNA and CDR2 YNFKEQ. V gave up 1 base and J gave up 2 bases, with 15 bases separating them. CDR3 length: 17 amino acids. The CDR3 protein is CASSQGVGSLPGNTIYF. The CDR3 DNA sequence: TGTGCCAGCAGCCAAGGGGTCGGCAGCCTACCTGGAAACACCATATATTTT.

V usage is TRBV19 and J usage is TRBJ1-4, with 7 bases aligning to TRBD1. Germline CDR1 is LNHDA and CDR2 is SQIVND (reference sequence). The CDR3 is 13 residues long. V lost 9 bases to trimming and J lost 2 bases; unmatched junction nucleotides: 3. CDR3 protein: CASKQGTNEKLFF. The CDR3 DNA is TGTGCCAGCAAACAGGGGACTAATGAAAAACTGTTTTTT.

This clone was observed a few times. The chain links TRBV5-4 to TRBJ1-3; D unresolved. Germline V gives CDR1 SGHNT, CDR2 YYREEE (reference sequence). V dropped 5 bases and J dropped 0 bases, with 18 bases sitting between them. This CDR3 has 17 residues. The CDR3, as DNA: TGTGCCAGCAGTTTAGCCGCGTCACGGTCCTCTGGAAACACCATATATTTT. Translated, it gives CASSLAASRSSGNTIYF.

This chain links TRBV24-1 with TRBJ2-5, with D perhaps TRBD2 (8 bases). V gave up 2 bases and J gave up 5 bases, with 20 bases separating them. The CDR3 has 17 amino acids. In germline, CDR1 is KGHDR, CDR2 SFDVKD. The DNA for the CDR3 is TGTGCCACCAGTGATTACAGGGGAGCGGGGGATGACGAGACCCAGTACTTC. The encoded protein is CATSDYRGAGDDETQYF.